Presented here are 30 T cell receptor beta chains from one specimen sequenced in a study of sequential checkpoint blockade in melanoma. Treatment denoted: randomized to nivolumab then ipilimumab (arm A) or the reverse (arm B). Sequencing used immunoSEQ multiplex PCR; TCRdb keeps in-frame clones, though not all of them. The sample consists of around 3,500 clones, roughly 45% of them appearing once. The sequencing used CD8+ T cells sorted from blood (inferred from file names), collected from a patient given nivolumab and ipilimumab in sequence. All receptors derive from a human donor with melanoma.

V and J are TRBV27 and TRBJ1-6; D is uncertain. The V and J ends lost 8 bases and 11 bases respectively, with 16 bases between them. Germline V gene sequence: CDR1 MNHEY, CDR2 SMNVEV (reference sequence). This CDR3 is built from 13 residues. The CDR3 here is CASAPPVVAPLHF. In DNA form, the CDR3 reads TGTGCCAGCGCCCCGCCGGTGGTAGCACCCCTCCACTTT.

V is TRBV11-2 and J is TRBJ2-7, with a tentative D call TRBD1 (7 bases). Germline V gene lookup returns CDR1 SGHAT and CDR2 FQNNGV. This CDR3 has 16 amino acids. V was pared by 1 base and J by 2 bases, with 15 bases between. The CDR3 region has the DNA TGTGCCAGCAGCTTAGCGGGACAGAGGACTACCTACGAGCAGTACTTC. Translating it yields CASSLAGQRTTYEQYF.

This clone occurred a few times. V usage is TRBV4-3 and J usage is TRBJ1-1; D is ambiguous. Germline CDR1 LGHNA, CDR2 YSLEER. The V end was cut by 0 bases, the J end by 1 base, with 12 bases between. The CDR3 consists of 16 residues. DNA for the CDR3: TGCGCCAGCAGCCAAGATCTGGCAGGTAGGAACACTGAAGCTTTCTTT. It is translated as CASSQDLAGRNTEAFF.

As for this clone: Given a far larger clone just one base away, this is likely a sequencing read error. V is TRBV5-8 and J is TRBJ2-7, with D possibly matching TRBD1 (7 bases). V was pared by 4 bases and J by 2 bases, with 16 bases between. The V gene's germline CDR1 is SGHTS and CDR2 YDEGEE. The CDR3 is 15 amino acids. The CDR3 DNA reads as TGTGCCAGCAGCCAAGAGCCAGGGGGGACCTACGAGCAGTACTTC. Residues: CASSQEPGGTYEQYF.

Here the CDR3 DNA reads TGTGCCAGCAGCGCGGGGACAGGGGACACTGAAGCTTTCTTT. It codes for CASSAGTGDTEAFF. The rearrangement joins TRBV9 to TRBJ1-1; TRBD1 matches at 10 bases. CDR1 and CDR2 (germline): SGDLS, YYNGEE. This CDR3 region has 14 residues. The J segment lost 3 bases and the V segment lost 3 bases, leaving 2 bases of the junction unmatched.

This clone has a single count. V usage is TRBV7-6 and J usage is TRBJ1-2; D ambiguous. Germline V lookup: CDR1 SGHVS, CDR2 FNYEAQ. The CDR3 is made up of 14 amino acids. The germline V and J ends were trimmed by 8 bases and 0 bases, with 13 bases remaining between them. CDR3 in amino acids: CASGEAGANYGYTF. For the CDR3, the DNA is TGTGCCAGCGGGGAGGCAGGAGCTAACTATGGCTACACCTTC.

The rearrangement uses TRBV9 and TRBJ2-7, with 9 bases identical to TRBD2. This CDR3 contains 13 residues. Germline-derived CDR1 and CDR2 are SGDLS and YYNGEE. After removal of 5 bases from V and 3 bases from J, the junction contained 3 bases not matched to a gene. The CDR3, as DNA: TGTGCCAGCAGTGATAGCGGGGGCTACGAGCAGTACTTC. The encoded protein is CASSDSGGYEQYF.

The rearrangement joins TRBV9 to TRBJ2-1; no reliable D call. Germline V gene lookup returns CDR1 SGDLS and CDR2 YYNGEE. This CDR3 is 15 amino acids long. The ends were cut back, 3 bases at V and 2 bases at J, with 12 bases in the middle. The CDR3: CASSEASSAYNEQFF. The CDR3 DNA sequence: TGTGCCAGCAGCGAAGCCTCGAGTGCCTACAATGAGCAGTTCTTC.

This clone has only one observation. The chain couples TRBV30 to TRBJ1-1; TRBD1 agrees at 7 bases. The CDR3 extends over 13 amino acids. In germline, CDR1 is GTSNPN, CDR2 SVGIG (reference sequence). V lost 2 bases, J lost 4 bases, and 4 bases stayed unmatched. This CDR3 is CAWSFTGATEAFF. The CDR3 bases are TGTGCCTGGAGTTTCACAGGGGCCACTGAAGCTTTCTTT.

The chain carries TRBV7-8 and TRBJ2-1; TRBD1 aligns across 9 bases. Germline V lookup: CDR1 SGHVS, CDR2 FQNEAQ. The CDR3 runs 13 residues. The DNA for the CDR3 is TGTGCGTCGCGGGACAGGGCCCACAATGAGCAGTTCTTC. Amino acid sequence: CASRDRAHNEQFF.

The gene calls are TRBV5-6 and TRBJ2-7; the match to TRBD1 covers 7 bases. The CDR3 length is 14 residues. Per germline, CDR1 SGHDT and CDR2 YYEEEE. The V gene end was trimmed by 0 bases and the J gene end by 2 bases; junction bases not matched to a gene: 2. This CDR3 is CASSLGTGPYEQYF. In DNA form, the CDR3 reads TGTGCCAGCAGCTTGGGGACAGGACCCTACGAGCAGTACTTC.

This clone was detected once. The chain employs TRBV19 and TRBJ1-5; perhaps TRBD1 as D (6 bases). The V gene lost 6 bases and the J gene lost 0 bases, with 12 bases spanning the gap. Germline-derived CDR1 and CDR2 are LNHDA and SQIVND (reference sequence). The CDR3 totals 15 residues. The CDR3 sequence: CASRPNRDSNQPQHF. The CDR3 DNA reads as TGTGCCAGTAGGCCCAACAGGGATAGCAATCAGCCCCAGCATTTT.

Points on this clone: One junction end disagrees with the germline gene, perhaps due to a read error. J is TRBJ2-7 and V is TRBV10-3, with TRBD2 identical over 16 bases. Per germline, CDR1 ENHRY and CDR2 SYGVKD. The length of the CDR3 is 13 residues. CDR3 in DNA: TGTGCCACCCTAGGGACTAGCGGGAGGGATCGGGTCTTC. Its translation: CATLGTSGRDRVF.

This clone was seen more than once but under ten times. The V and J genes are TRBV11-3 and TRBJ2-7; 9 bases agree with TRBD1. There are 13 residues in the CDR3. Germline CDR1 and CDR2: SGHNT and YENEEA. The ends lost 5 bases at V and 6 bases at J; junction bases unmatched: 5. CDR3 in DNA: TGTGCCAGCAGCGCCCGGACAGGGGTCGAGCAGTACTTC. Amino acid sequence: CASSARTGVEQYF.

V usage is TRBV2 and J usage is TRBJ2-3; the match to TRBD2 covers 11 bases. Unmatched junction bases numbered 2, after V lost 4 bases and J lost 2 bases. The CDR3 consists of 15 residues. Germline V gene data show CDR1 as SNHLY and CDR2 as FYNNEI. The CDR3: CASSVGLAVTDTQYF. The CDR3 nucleotides are TGTGCCAGCAGTGTGGGACTAGCGGTCACAGATACGCAGTATTTT.

By share, this clone ranks as medium-sized (0.01 to 0.1%). The chain recombines TRBV4-3 with TRBJ2-7, with 9 bases that match TRBD2. V shed 0 bases, J shed 4 bases, and the junction held 4 bases outside the gene matches. This CDR3 spans 15 amino acids. Germline V lookup: CDR1 LGHNA, CDR2 YSLEER. CDR3 region: CASSQESLAGYEQYF. The DNA for the CDR3 is TGCGCCAGCAGCCAAGAAAGCCTAGCGGGGTACGAGCAGTACTTC.

The rearrangement links TRBV7-2 to TRBJ1-5; 8 bases map to TRBD1. CDR3 size: 15 residues. V gave up 3 bases and J gave up 6 bases; unmatched junction bases: 7. CDR1 and CDR2 from the germline V gene are SGHTA and FQGNSA. The CDR3 nucleotides are TGTGCCAGCAGCTTGGGAGACAGGGGACGTCAGCCCCAGCATTTT. Its translation: CASSLGDRGRQPQHF.

The rearrangement links TRBV5-1 to TRBJ2-7; D ambiguous. V was pared by 5 bases and J by 5 bases, with 14 bases between. Germline V lookup: CDR1 SGHRS, CDR2 YFSETQ. CDR3 length: 13 amino acids. DNA for the CDR3: TGCGCCAGCAGTCCCCTCTCGCGCGACGAGCAGTACTTC. Its protein is CASSPLSRDEQYF.

The chain carries TRBV5-1 and TRBJ1-2; D perhaps matches TRBD1 (6 bases). The CDR3 is 14 amino acids. The germline V gene has CDR1 SGHRS and CDR2 YFSETQ. The V end was cut by 2 bases, the J end by 5 bases, with 13 bases between. In DNA form, the CDR3 reads TGCGCCAGCAGCTTAGGGGGGGGATCTTATGGCTACACCTTC. This translates into CASSLGGGSYGYTF.

This clone counts as large (0.1 to 1%). V gene TRBV27 combines with J gene TRBJ2-7; tentative D call: TRBD2 (6 bases). Trimming removed 6 bases at V and 2 bases at J, with 17 bases between. This CDR3 comprises 15 residues. The V gene's germline CDR1 is MNHEY and CDR2 SMNVEV (reference sequence). CDR3 in amino acids: CASRLGAGQPYEQYF. The CDR3 DNA is TGTGCCAGCAGATTGGGTGCGGGGCAGCCCTACGAGCAGTACTTC.

The chain uses TRBV5-4 and TRBJ1-2, with TRBD1 matching 7 bases. Germline trimming cut 2 bases from V and 6 bases from J; bases unmatched to any gene: 4. CDR1 is SGHNT and CDR2 is YYREEE in the germline V gene (reference sequence). The CDR3 spans 13 residues. For the CDR3, the DNA is TGTGCCAGCAGCTTAGGGGGCACGGATGGCTACACCTTC. Its translation: CASSLGGTDGYTF.

This clone showed up just a few times. The chain joins TRBV4-3 to TRBJ1-2; weak D call: TRBD1 (6 bases). CDR3 length: 15 residues. V lost 4 bases and J lost 2, with 14 bases in between. CDR1 and CDR2 (germline): LGHNA, YSLEER. Here the CDR3 reads CASSPTRTGNYGYTF. The CDR3 DNA reads TGCGCCAGCAGCCCCACCAGAACAGGGAACTATGGCTACACCTTC.

Here the CDR3 reads CASSLGQLLYNEQFF. The CDR3 coding sequence is TGTGCCAGCAGCTTGGGACAGCTACTATACAATGAGCAGTTCTTC. This chain connects TRBV5-6 to TRBJ2-1, with D tentatively TRBD1 (5 bases). Germline assignment: CDR1 SGHDT and CDR2 YYEEEE. V lost 0 bases and J lost 4, with 11 bases in between. This CDR3 has 15 residues.

The V and J genes are TRBV19 and TRBJ1-5; D not certain. V was trimmed by 4 bases and J by 6 bases, leaving 16 bases between them. This CDR3 has 15 amino acids. Germline CDR1 LNHDA, CDR2 SQIVND (reference sequence). The CDR3 sequence is CASSTVNLGSQPQHF. CDR3 nucleotide sequence: TGTGCCAGTAGTACGGTCAATTTGGGGAGTCAGCCCCAGCATTTT.

Only a few counts were recorded for this clone. The chain employs TRBV15 and TRBJ1-2; 9 bases line up with TRBD1. V shed 1 base and J 7 bases; nucleotides not matched to a gene: 10. The CDR3 is 16 amino acids. Germline V gene lookup returns CDR1 LNHNV and CDR2 YYDKDF (reference sequence). The CDR3 region is CATSRGHRGLEVGYTF. The CDR3 DNA reads as TGTGCCACCAGCAGAGGACACAGGGGGCTAGAAGTTGGCTACACCTTC.

V gene TRBV11-2 combines with J gene TRBJ2-1; TRBD1 agrees at 7 bases. Germline V lookup: CDR1 SGHAT, CDR2 FQNNGV. This CDR3 contains 13 residues. V trimming: 4 bases; J trimming: 15 bases; junction bases outside the gene matches: 12. The CDR3 nucleotides read TGTGCCAGCAGCTCGGGACAGACTTTTGTAGGGTTCTTC. Amino acid sequence: CASSSGQTFVGFF. The full variable domain, with the rest looked up from reference TRBV11-2 and TRBJ2-1, is EAGVAQSPRYKIIEKRQSVAFWCNPISGHATLYWYQQILGQGPKLLIQFQNNGVVDDSQLPKDRFSAERLKGVDSTLKIQPAKLEDSAVYLCASSSGQTFVGFFGPGTRLTVL.

The CDR3 nucleotides read TGCGCCAGCAGCCAGGGGGGACAGGGTAGCCCTGAAGCTTTCTTT. The encoded protein is CASSQGGQGSPEAFF. The J gene is TRBJ1-1, the V gene TRBV4-3, with 9 bases aligning to TRBD1. Germline CDR1 reads LGHNA; CDR2 reads YSLEER. This CDR3 is built from 15 residues. V lost 3 bases, J lost 6 bases, and 8 bases stayed unmatched.

The chain carries TRBV9 and TRBJ1-2; D ambiguous. Between the trimmed V and J ends, which lost 0 bases and 4 bases, there was a span of 10 bases. Germline CDR1 and CDR2: SGDLS and YYNGEE. CDR3 length: 14 amino acids. In DNA, the CDR3 is TGTGCCAGCAGCGTAGAGGAGGGTTTCTATGGCTACACCTTC. It codes for CASSVEEGFYGYTF.

This clone was seen only a few times. The chain carries TRBV4-2 and TRBJ1-5; D is unresolved. In germline, CDR1 is LGHNA, CDR2 YNFKEQ. CDR3 length: 13 residues. V was shortened by 0 bases and J by 7 bases, with 7 bases between the two germline ends. The CDR3 loop is CASSQEGSQPQHF. CDR3 DNA sequence: TGTGCCAGCAGCCAAGAGGGTAGCCAGCCCCAGCATTTT.

In this sample, this clone is medium-sized. The chain couples TRBV27 to TRBJ2-7; 8 positions agree with TRBD1. CDR3 length: 14 residues. V gave up 8 bases and J gave up 2 bases; unmatched junction bases: 8. CDR1 and CDR2 from the germline V gene are MNHEY and SMNVEV (reference sequence). For the CDR3, the DNA is TGTGCCAGCTCCTTTACAGGGGGGCCCTACGAGCAGTACTTC. It yields the protein CASSFTGGPYEQYF.